This T cell receptor beta chain is from a study of shared clonotypes between healthy human individuals. Measured with immunoSEQ multiplex PCR; TCRdb has only the in-frame clones, and not every one. This table has 450,000 to 500,000 clones, about 79% appearing once. Study-wide results and caveats: Only blood was sampled, and tissue TCR repertoires likely differ from blood ones.

Germline assignment: CDR1 SGHTA and CDR2 FQGNSA. This CDR3 has 12 amino acids. V lost 6 bases and J lost 0, with 4 bases in between. Turning to this clone: Its antigen is undetermined. A far bigger clonotype differs at one base, so this is likely a read error.

The receptor was derived from a woman aged 40 to 55 in good health. Some clones in this sample may be carry-over from other donors' samples. This chain uses TRBV7-2 with TRBJ2-3; D not resolved. Sequencing used PBMCs. Written as DNA, the CDR3 is TGTGCCAGCAGGGTTAGCACAGATACGCAGTATTTT. Its translation is CASRVSTDTQYF.